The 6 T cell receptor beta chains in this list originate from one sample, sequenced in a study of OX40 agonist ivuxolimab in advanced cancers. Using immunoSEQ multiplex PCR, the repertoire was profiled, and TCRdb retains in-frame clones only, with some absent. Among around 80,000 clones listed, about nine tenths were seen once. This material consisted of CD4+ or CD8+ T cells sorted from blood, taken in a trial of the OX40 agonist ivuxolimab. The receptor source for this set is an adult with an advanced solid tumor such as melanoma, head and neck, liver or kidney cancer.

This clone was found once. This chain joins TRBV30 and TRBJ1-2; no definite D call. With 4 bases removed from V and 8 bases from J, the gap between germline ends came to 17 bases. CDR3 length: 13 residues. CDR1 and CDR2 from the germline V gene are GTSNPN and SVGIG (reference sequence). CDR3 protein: CAWTVVGLSGYTF. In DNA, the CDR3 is TGTGCCTGGACGGTTGTTGGCCTCTCGGGCTACACCTTC.

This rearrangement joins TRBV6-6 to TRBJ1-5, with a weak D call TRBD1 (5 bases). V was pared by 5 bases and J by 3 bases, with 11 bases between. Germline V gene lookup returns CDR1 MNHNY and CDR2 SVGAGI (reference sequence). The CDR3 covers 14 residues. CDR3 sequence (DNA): TGTGCCAGCAGTCGGGACGTATTCAATCAGCCCCAGCATTTT. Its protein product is CASSRDVFNQPQHF.

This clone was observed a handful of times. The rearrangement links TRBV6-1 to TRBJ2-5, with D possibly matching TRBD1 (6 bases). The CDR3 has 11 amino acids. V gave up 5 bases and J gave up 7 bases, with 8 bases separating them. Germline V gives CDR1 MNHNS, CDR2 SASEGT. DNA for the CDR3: TGTGCCAGCAGTTCACAGGGGACCCAGTACTTC. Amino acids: CASSSQGTQYF.

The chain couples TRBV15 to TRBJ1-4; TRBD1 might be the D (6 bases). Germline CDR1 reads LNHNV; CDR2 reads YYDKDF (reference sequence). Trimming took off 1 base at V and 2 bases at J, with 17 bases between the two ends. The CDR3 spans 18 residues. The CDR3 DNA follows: TGTGCCACCAGCAGAGCTGGGTTGTTGGGGGCGACTAATGAAAAACTGTTTTTT. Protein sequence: CATSRAGLLGATNEKLFF.

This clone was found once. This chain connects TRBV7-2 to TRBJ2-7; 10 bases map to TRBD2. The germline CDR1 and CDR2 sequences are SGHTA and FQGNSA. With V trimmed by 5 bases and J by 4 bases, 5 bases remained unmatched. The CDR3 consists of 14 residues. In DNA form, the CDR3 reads TGTGCCAGCAGCCCCTCTAGCGGGAGTTACGAGCAGTACTTC. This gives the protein CASSPSSGSYEQYF.

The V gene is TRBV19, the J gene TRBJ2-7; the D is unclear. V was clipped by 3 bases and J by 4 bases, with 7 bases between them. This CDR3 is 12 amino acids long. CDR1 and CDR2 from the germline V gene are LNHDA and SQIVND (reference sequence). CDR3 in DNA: TGTGCCAGTAGTATTTGGGGTTACGAGCAGTACTTC. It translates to CASSIWGYEQYF. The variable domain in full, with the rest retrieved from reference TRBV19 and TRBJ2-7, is DGGITQSPKYLFRKEGQNVTLSCEQNLNHDAMYWYRQDPGQGLRLIYYSQIVNDFQKGDIAEGYSVSREKKESFPLTVTSAQKNPTAFYLCASSIWGYEQYFGPGTRLTVT.